This T cell receptor beta chain emerged from a study of cytomegalovirus exposure and HLA in healthy donors. Points from the study as a whole: According to a subsequent analysis, TCR clusters from the first cohort were inclined to appear together in the 100 to 150 validation repertoires.

The germline V gene encodes CDR1 SGHTA and CDR2 FQGNSA. The CDR3 runs 15 residues. V lost 4 bases to trimming and J lost 5 bases; unmatched junction nucleotides: 10. On this clone itself: Its antigen is unidentified.

Profiling relied on immunoSEQ multiplex PCR, and the TCRdb table lists in-frame clones only, not all of them. The sample includes some 180,000 clones, roughly 86% of them seen just once. The V and J genes are TRBV7-2 and TRBJ2-5; 7 bases fit TRBD1. The sequencing sample was made of PBMCs. This sequence originates from a man aged 25 to 40 in good health and CMV-seropositive. Here the CDR3 DNA reads TGTGCCAGCAGCTCGGCCCTACACAGGGGCGAGACCCAGTACTTC. Amino acids: CASSSALHRGETQYF.